The subject of this entry is one TCR beta chain. The CDR3 consists of 15 residues. Germline-derived CDR1 and CDR2 are SGDLS and YYNGEE. V lost 3 bases to trimming and J lost 2 bases; unmatched junction nucleotides: 4. The data stem from a study of CD8+ T cells in alopecia areata. Sample treatment: oral pan-JAK inhibitor, 5-10 mg twice daily. As the sequencing template, cDNA was produced by extracting RNA and reverse transcribing it. Sequenced by immunoSEQ multiplex PCR; TCRdb stores in-frame clones only, minus some. The table lists about 140,000 clones, approximately 80% of them singletons. The sequence was collected from a human donor with alopecia areata. This rearrangement joins TRBV9 to TRBJ1-3; 8 positions match TRBD1. The sample consisted of CD8+ T cells sorted from blood, taken at week 4, from a patient treated with tofacitinib. CDR3 sequence (DNA): TGTGCCAGCAGCGCCTCGACAGGGGCTGGAAACACCATATATTTT. Residues: CASSASTGAGNTIYF.